The entry below describes one T cell receptor beta chain. What it recognizes is unknown. PCR was performed using 60 Vbeta and 13 Jbeta primers. Profiling relied on immunoSEQ multiplex PCR, and the TCRdb table lists in-frame clones only, not all of them. This table holds about 160,000 clones, under 90% found once. The germline V gene encodes CDR1 SGHAT and CDR2 FQNNGV. The CDR3 contains 14 residues. With 6 bases removed from V and 1 base from J, the gap between germline ends came to 12 bases. The entry originates in a study of cytomegalovirus exposure and HLA in healthy donors. Study-level findings and limits: When analyzed later, a missense DCLRE1C variant was found to be linked to TCR beta V- and J-gene trimming. In a later analysis, HLA-associated beta chains showed higher expansion and lower generation probabilities than comparable chains.

Specimen: PBMCs. The rearrangement joins TRBV11-2 to TRBJ2-5, with a possible D match to TRBD2 (5 bases). This TCR derives from a man aged 25 to 40 in good health and CMV-seronegative. The CDR3 region is CASSFPGIQETQYF. DNA for the CDR3: TGTGCCAGCAGTTTCCCCGGGATCCAAGAGACCCAGTACTTC.